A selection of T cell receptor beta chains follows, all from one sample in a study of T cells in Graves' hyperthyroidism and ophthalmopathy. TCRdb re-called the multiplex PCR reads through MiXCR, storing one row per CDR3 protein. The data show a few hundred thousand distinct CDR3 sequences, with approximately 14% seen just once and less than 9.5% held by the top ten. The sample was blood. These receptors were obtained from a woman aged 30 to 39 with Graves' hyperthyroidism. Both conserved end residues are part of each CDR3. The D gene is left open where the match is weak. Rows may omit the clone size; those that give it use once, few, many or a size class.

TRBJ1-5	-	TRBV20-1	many	TGCAGTGCTAGAGACCCGACGGGTAGCAATCAGCCCCAGCATTTT	CSARDPTGSNQPQHF
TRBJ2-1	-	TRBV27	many	TGTGCCAGCAGTTTAGGTGGTAGCGGCTATGAGCAGTTCTTC	CASSLGGSGYEQFF
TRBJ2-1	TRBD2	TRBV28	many	TGTGCCAGCAGCCCCGGGCGGACTAGCCGGGATGAGCAGTTCTTC	CASSPGRTSRDEQFF
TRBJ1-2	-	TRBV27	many	TGTGCCAGCAGTCGGGCTGGGGGAAATGGCTACACCTTC	CASSRAGGNGYTF
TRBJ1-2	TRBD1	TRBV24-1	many	TGTGCCACCAGTTATAACCCTGTTGGGACAGGGGGATTTTACTATGGCTACACCTTC	CATSYNPVGTGGFYYGYTF
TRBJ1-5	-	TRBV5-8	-	TGTGCCAGCAGCTCGACCCCGTTCAATCAGCCCCAGCATTTT	CASSSTPFNQPQHF
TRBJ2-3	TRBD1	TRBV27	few	TGTGCCAGCCGCAACGGACAGGGCAGCACAGATACGCAGTATTTT	CASRNGQGSTDTQYF
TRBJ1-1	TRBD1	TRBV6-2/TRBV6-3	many	TGTGCCAGCAGTTACCGAAGACAGGGACCAGCGAACACTGAAGCTTTCTTT	CASSYRRQGPANTEAFF
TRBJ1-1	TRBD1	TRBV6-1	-	TGTGCCAGCAGTCCCACGACAGGGGGTCAACCGGAAGCTTTCTTT	CASSPTTGGQPEAFF
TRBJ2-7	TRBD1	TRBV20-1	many	TGCAGTGCTAGGTCCCAGGGGGCTTTTGTGTACGAGCAGTACTTC	CSARSQGAFVYEQYF
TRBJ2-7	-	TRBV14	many	TGTGCCAGCAGCCTAGGAGCTAGTCCCTCCTACGAGCAGTACTTC	CASSLGASPSYEQYF
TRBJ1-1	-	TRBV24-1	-	TGTGCCACCAGTGATCATACAGGGACCACTGAAGCTTTCTTT	CATSDHTGTTEAFF
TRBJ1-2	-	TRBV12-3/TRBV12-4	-	TGTGCCAGCACTCGGGAAGGCTATGGCTACACCTTC	CASTREGYGYTF
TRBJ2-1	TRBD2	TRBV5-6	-	TGTGCCAGCGGAGATTTGGGACTAGCGGGAACCGATGAGCAGTTCTTC	CASGDLGLAGTDEQFF
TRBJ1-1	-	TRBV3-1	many	TGTGCCAGCAGCCGCATGACAGGAAACACTGAAGCTTTCTTT	CASSRMTGNTEAFF
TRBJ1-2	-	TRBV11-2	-	TGTGCCAGCAGTTCCGTTGGGGGGACCGGGGACTATAGCTACACCTTC	CASSSVGGTGDYSYTF
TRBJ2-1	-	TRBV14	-	TGTGCCAGCAGCCAAGTTTGGGCCCTCTCCTACAATGGGCAGTTCTTC	CASSQVWALSYNGQFF
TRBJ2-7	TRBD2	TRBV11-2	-	TGTGCCAGTAGTATAGGAGCGGGGAGCTCCTACGAGCAGTACTTC	CASSIGAGSSYEQYF
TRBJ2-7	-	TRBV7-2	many	TGTGCCAGCAGCCACCCTTCCGGCGGGCACTACGAGCAGTACTTC	CASSHPSGGHYEQYF
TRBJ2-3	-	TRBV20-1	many	TGCAGTGCACTCACACGAGGATATAGCACAGATACGCAGTATTTT	CSALTRGYSTDTQYF
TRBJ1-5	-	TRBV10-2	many	TGCGCCAGCAGCCTAAACAGGGTGCCTCAGCCCCAGCATTTT	CASSLNRVPQPQHF
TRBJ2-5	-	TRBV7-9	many	TGTGCCAGCAGCTTAGAACAAGAGACCCAGTACTTC	CASSLEQETQYF
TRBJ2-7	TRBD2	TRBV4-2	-	TGTGCCAGCAGCCAAGATAGGACTAGCGGGAGGTTTTACGAGCAGTACTTC	CASSQDRTSGRFYEQYF
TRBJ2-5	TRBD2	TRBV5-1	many	TGCGCCAGCAGCTTGTACACTAGCGGGAGGTTGGGAGAGACCCAGTACTTC	CASSLYTSGRLGETQYF
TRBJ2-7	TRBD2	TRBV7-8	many	TGTGCCAGCAGCTTAGGAGGGACTAGCGGGGTTGGGGTCGAGCAGTACTTC	CASSLGGTSGVGVEQYF
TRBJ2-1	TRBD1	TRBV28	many	TGTGCCACCGCGGGACAGGGCTACAATGAGCAGTTCTTC	CATAGQGYNEQFF
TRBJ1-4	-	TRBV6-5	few	TGTGCCAGCAGTTACTCGAATTACCCTAATGAAAAACTGTTTTTT	CASSYSNYPNEKLFF
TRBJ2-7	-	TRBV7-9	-	TGTGCCAGCAGCCATGACAGAAACACCTACGAGCAGTACTTC	CASSHDRNTYEQYF
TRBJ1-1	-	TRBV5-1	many	TGCGCCAGCAGCTTGGAGGGGAACGGAGGAAGGGCTTTCTTT	CASSLEGNGGRAFF
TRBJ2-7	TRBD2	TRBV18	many	TGTGCCAGCTCACCAGCGGCGGGGGACTTGAACGAGCAGTACTTC	CASSPAAGDLNEQYF
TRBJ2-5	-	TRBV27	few	TGTGCCAGCAAGAAGACACAGGGATTCGGGGAGACCCAGTACTTC	CASKKTQGFGETQYF
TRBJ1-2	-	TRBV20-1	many	TGCAGTGCTAGAGGGGGGGGGGACCCCTATGGCTACACCTTC	CSARGGGDPYGYTF
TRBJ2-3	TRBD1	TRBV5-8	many	TGTGCCAGCAGCTTGGGACAGGGGATCACAGATACGCAGTATTTT	CASSLGQGITDTQYF
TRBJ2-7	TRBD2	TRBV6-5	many	TGTGCCAGCAGTTACTCTTCTTATAGCGGGAGGGGAGGCTACGAGCAGTACTTC	CASSYSSYSGRGGYEQYF
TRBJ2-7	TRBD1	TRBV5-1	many	TGCGCCAGCAGCTCTGCCGGGACAGGGATCTCCTACGAGCAGTACTTC	CASSSAGTGISYEQYF
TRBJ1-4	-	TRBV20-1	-	TGCAGTGCTAGACCACCGTGGGGACGGGGGAATGAAAAACTGTTTTTT	CSARPPWGRGNEKLFF
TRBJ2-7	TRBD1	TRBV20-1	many	TGCAGTGCTAGAGATAACGACAGGGGGCTTCTCGAGCAGTACTTC	CSARDNDRGLLEQYF
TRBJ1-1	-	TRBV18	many	TGTGCCAGCTCACCACAGGCCGTGGCTGAAGCTTTCTTT	CASSPQAVAEAFF
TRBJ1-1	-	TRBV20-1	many	TGCAGTGCTAGAGATTTCGGGGACACTGAAGCTTTCTTT	CSARDFGDTEAFF
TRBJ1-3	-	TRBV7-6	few	TGTGCCAGCAGCTTAGCTGCAGGGTACCCTGGAAACACCATATATTTT	CASSLAAGYPGNTIYF
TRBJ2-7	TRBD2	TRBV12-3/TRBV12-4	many	TGTGCCAGCAGACAGCGGGATGGCGAGCAGTACTTC	CASRQRDGEQYF
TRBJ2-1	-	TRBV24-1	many	TGTGCCACCAGTCGACCCCTACTAGTCGAGAACATTAATGAGCAGTTCTTC	CATSRPLLVENINEQFF
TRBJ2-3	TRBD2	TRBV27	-	TGTGCCAGCAGTCCCACAGCGGGAGCGAGCACAGATACGCAGTATTTT	CASSPTAGASTDTQYF
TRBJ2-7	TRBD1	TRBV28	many	TGTGCCAGCAGTTTATGGACAGGGGGGGCGGACGAGCAGTACTTC	CASSLWTGGADEQYF
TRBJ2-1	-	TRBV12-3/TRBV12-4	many	TGTGCCAGCCGACCCCTCACCGCCCCGGGCAATGAGCAGTTCTTC	CASRPLTAPGNEQFF
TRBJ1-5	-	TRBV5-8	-	TGTGCCAGCAGCTCCCCGGGTCCTAATCAGCCCCAGCATTTT	CASSSPGPNQPQHF
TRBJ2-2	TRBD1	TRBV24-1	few	TGTGCCACCAGTGACCCACGGGACAGGGCGGACACCGGGGAGCTGTTTTTT	CATSDPRDRADTGELFF
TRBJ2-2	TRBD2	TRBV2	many	TGTGCCAGCACTAGGACTAGCGGCAGCACCGGGGAGCTGTTTTTT	CASTRTSGSTGELFF
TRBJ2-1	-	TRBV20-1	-	TGCAGTGCTAGTGGCCGGGAGAGCTCCTACAATGAGCAGTTCTTC	CSASGRESSYNEQFF
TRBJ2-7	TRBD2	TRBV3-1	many	TGTGCCAGCAGCCACCCCACTAGCGGAAAGCAGTACTTC	CASSHPTSGKQYF
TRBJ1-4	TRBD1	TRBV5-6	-	TGTGCCAGCAGCAATCTCCCCAGGGGGGGTAATGAAAAACTGTTTTTT	CASSNLPRGGNEKLFF